A selection of T cell receptor beta chains follows, all from one sample in a study of neoadjuvant anti-PD-1 for oral cavity cancer. Assay: immunoSEQ multiplex PCR; the TCRdb copy retains only in-frame clones and omits some. The repertoire holds 20,000 to 25,000 clones, with under 45% as singletons. This specimen consisted of tumor tissue, obtained after nivolumab (anti-PD-1) treatment. These receptor sequences come from a person aged 35 to 85 with oral cavity squamous cell carcinoma. Both conserved end residues are part of each CDR3. The order of the fields is V gene, clone size, CDR3 protein. Clone sizes are given selectively: once, few, many, or a class where the clone is expanded.

V: TRBV10-1; size: few; CDR3: CASSEGLAESYEQYF
V: TRBV5-4; size: many; CDR3: CASSSTSGGSYEQYF
V: TRBV6-1; size: few; CDR3: CASSEGTGVEKLFF
V: TRBV6-1; size: -; CDR3: CASSPTGDQPQHF
V: TRBV4-2; size: -; CDR3: CASSPRATSGDNEQFF
V: TRBV6-5; size: many; CDR3: CASSYRGQAHEKLFF
V: TRBV6-1; size: many; CDR3: CASPEPGQGLREQFF
V: TRBV7-2; size: -; CDR3: CASSSQQGGQPQHF
V: TRBV5-1; size: few; CDR3: CASSLVTGGPSNYGYTF
V: TRBV19; size: -; CDR3: CASSIPRVSTGELFF
V: TRBV18; size: -; CDR3: CASSPNTGELFF
V: TRBV5-4; size: few; CDR3: CASSLDGQGTGELFF
V: TRBV7-2; size: -; CDR3: CASSARTSGTSYEQYF
V: TRBV9; size: many; CDR3: CASSGQGAQNIQYF
V: TRBV7-2; size: -; CDR3: CASSLRNEQFF
V: TRBV19; size: -; CDR3: CASTYVNTGELFF
V: TRBV6-5; size: few; CDR3: CASRSGSSYNSPLHF
V: TRBV5-5; size: many; CDR3: CASSLVGQALYGYTF
V: TRBV5-4; size: -; CDR3: CASSLETDYGYTF
V: TRBV5-1; size: -; CDR3: CASSPAGQVREKLFF